Shown below are 18 T cell receptor beta chains from a single sample sequenced in a study of blood T cell repertoires in COVID-19. Produced via immunoSEQ multiplex PCR; TCRdb's table is partial and in-frame only. The table lists about 370,000 clones, nearly 90% of them singletons. Sequencing was carried out using PBMCs or T cells enriched from blood (not recorded which). These receptors all come from a woman aged 25 to 39 who had recovered from COVID-19.

This sequence joins TRBV7-3 and TRBJ2-5; no definite D call. This CDR3 has 15 residues. V was clipped by 1 base and J by 3 bases, with 12 bases between them. Germline V gene sequence: CDR1 SGHTA, CDR2 FQGTGA. The CDR3 nucleotides read TGTGCCAGCAGCTTAAACGGGTTGTCCGAAGAGACCCAGTACTTC. The encoded protein is CASSLNGLSEETQYF.

V is TRBV18 and J is TRBJ2-1, with TRBD2 as a possible D gene (6 bases). This CDR3 has 14 amino acids. Germline CDR1 KGHSH, CDR2 LQKENI. V was cut by 3 bases and J by 3 bases, with 9 bases left in between. CDR3 in DNA: TGTGCCAGCTCACCCGCCGGGAGCTACAATGAGCAGTTCTTC. Protein: CASSPAGSYNEQFF.

The chain carries TRBV7-6 and TRBJ1-1; 12 positions agree with TRBD1. The germline V gene encodes CDR1 SGHVS and CDR2 FNYEAQ. Losses at the gene ends were 5 bases for V and 5 bases for J; bases not matched to a gene: 12. The CDR3 length is 17 residues. The CDR3 loop is CASSPGQGAAHWTEAFF. The CDR3 DNA sequence: TGTGCCAGCAGCCCGGGACAGGGGGCGGCTCATTGGACTGAAGCTTTCTTT.

The genes are TRBV19 and TRBJ1-1; tentatively, D is TRBD1 (5 bases). This CDR3 spans 14 amino acids. V dropped 3 bases and J dropped 2 bases, with 10 bases sitting between them. Per the germline V gene, CDR1 is LNHDA and CDR2 is SQIVND (reference sequence). For the CDR3, the DNA is TGTGCCAGTAGTATTGGGGCTCTTAACACTGAAGCTTTCTTT. Its translation is CASSIGALNTEAFF.

This clone occurred once. The V call is TRBV11-2, the J call TRBJ2-1; D might be TRBD1 (5 bases). Trimming cost V 6 bases and J 4 bases, with 16 bases left between them. Per the germline V gene, CDR1 is SGHAT and CDR2 is FQNNGV. This CDR3 region has 15 residues. The DNA of the CDR3 is TGTGCCAGCAGTCCCGAAAGGGGCAAATACAATGAGCAGTTCTTC. Residues: CASSPERGKYNEQFF.

The gene calls are TRBV2 and TRBJ1-1; TRBD1 matches 8 bases. The germline V gene encodes CDR1 SNHLY and CDR2 FYNNEI. The length of the CDR3 is 18 residues. The junction had 17 bases not matched to a gene; V was cut back by 7 bases and J by 1 base. CDR3 amino acids: CASKKSEIGQGKNTEAFF. The CDR3 nucleotides read TGTGCCAGCAAGAAATCGGAAATAGGACAGGGAAAGAACACTGAAGCTTTCTTT.

Only one count was recorded for this clone. The chain uses TRBV28 and TRBJ2-1; 10 bases match TRBD2. With 2 bases clipped from V and 5 bases from J, the junction kept 3 bases outside the gene matches. The CDR3 has 15 amino acids. Germline CDR1 is MDHEN and CDR2 is SYDVKM. CDR3 coding DNA: TGTGCCAGCAGTTTAATTAGCGGGGGGAACAATGAGCAGTTCTTC. It is translated as CASSLISGGNNEQFF.

This chain links TRBV6-5 with TRBJ1-1; 9 bases fit TRBD1. Unmatched junction bases numbered 4, after V lost 5 bases and J lost 3 bases. CDR3 length: 14 amino acids. Germline V CDR1 and CDR2: MNHEY, SVGAGI. CDR3 sequence reads: CASSKWTGDTEAFF. CDR3 DNA: TGTGCCAGCAGTAAATGGACAGGGGACACTGAAGCTTTCTTT.

Notes on this clone: Other DNA sequences in this specimen translate into the identical CDR3. The chain employs TRBV5-1 and TRBJ1-1, with D perhaps matching TRBD1 (6 bases). This CDR3 region has 14 residues. Trimming stripped 4 bases from V and 0 bases from J, with 10 bases between. CDR1 and CDR2 from the germline V gene are SGHRS and YFSETQ. CDR3 amino acids: CASSLTGMNTEAFF. In nucleotides, the CDR3 is TGCGCCAGCAGCCTGACAGGCATGAACACTGAAGCTTTCTTT.

The chain is built from TRBV20-1 and TRBJ1-1; a possible D gene is TRBD1 (6 bases). The ends were cut back, 3 bases at V and 10 bases at J, with 15 bases in the middle. This CDR3 is built from 12 residues. From germline, CDR1 is DFQATT and CDR2 SNEGSKA (reference sequence). The CDR3 DNA sequence: TGCAGTGCTAGTCCCGGGCAGGGGACAGCTTTCTTT. It specifies CSASPGQGTAFF.

The CDR3 protein is CASSVVAGETQYF. The CDR3 DNA sequence: TGTGCCAGCAGCGTAGTTGCCGGGGAGACCCAGTACTTC. The chain recombines TRBV9 with TRBJ2-5, with D unresolved. Germline V lookup: CDR1 SGDLS, CDR2 YYNGEE. This CDR3 region has 13 residues. V lost 0 bases and J lost 5, with 8 bases in between.

This clone appeared once. The chain recombines TRBV4-2 with TRBJ2-7; 11 bases match TRBD1. The germline V gene encodes CDR1 LGHNA and CDR2 YNFKEQ. Unmatched junction bases numbered 10, after V lost 3 bases and J lost 3 bases. The CDR3 consists of 17 residues. The CDR3 DNA follows: TGTGCCAGCAGCCAGCACGATCCCGGGACAGGGGGCTACGAGCAGTACTTC. Translated, it gives CASSQHDPGTGGYEQYF.

The chain joins TRBV11-2 to TRBJ1-4; 7 bases match TRBD1. CDR3 length: 16 amino acids. Germline V gene data show CDR1 as SGHAT and CDR2 as FQNNGV. Trimming removed 5 bases from V and 7 bases from J; junction bases left unmatched: 13. CDR3 residues: CASSLVKARGSEKLFF. The CDR3 DNA reads TGTGCCAGCAGCCTCGTTAAGGCCAGGGGGTCTGAAAAACTGTTTTTT.

This chain uses TRBV30 with TRBJ1-1; TRBD1 might be the D (6 bases). Germline V CDR1 and CDR2: GTSNPN, SVGIG (reference sequence). With 5 bases removed from V and 1 base from J, the gap between germline ends came to 11 bases. The CDR3 loop spans 13 amino acids. The CDR3 sequence is CAWRQVTNTEAFF. Here the CDR3 DNA reads TGTGCCTGGCGACAGGTCACGAACACTGAAGCTTTCTTT.

CDR3 in amino acids: CASSSRDRGPYEQYF. The CDR3 bases are TGTGCCAGCAGCTCCCGGGACAGGGGTCCCTACGAGCAGTACTTC. The gene calls are TRBV5-6 and TRBJ2-7; 10 nucleotides line up with TRBD1. Losses at the gene ends were 3 bases for V and 2 bases for J; bases not matched to a gene: 5. CDR1 is SGHDT, CDR2 YYEEEE, per germline. The CDR3 has 15 amino acids.

This sequence joins TRBV18 and TRBJ1-4, with 7 positions matching TRBD1. CDR3 size: 15 residues. Unmatched junction bases numbered 5, after V lost 3 bases and J lost 4 bases. The germline V gene encodes CDR1 KGHSH and CDR2 LQKENI. Here the CDR3 DNA reads TGTGCCAGCTCACCGTCGACAGGGTTTAATGAAAAACTGTTTTTT. Amino acid sequence: CASSPSTGFNEKLFF.

The V call is TRBV18, the J call TRBJ1-1, with 8 bases lining up with TRBD1. Trimming cost V 6 bases and J 9 bases; bases outside gene matches: 12. This CDR3 contains 14 residues. CDR1 is KGHSH and CDR2 is LQKENI in the germline V gene. The CDR3 coding sequence is TGTGCCAGCTCCTCTGACGGACAGGGTACTAAAGCTTTCTTT. This translates into CASSSDGQGTKAFF.

This clone appeared a single time. The gene calls are TRBV11-3 and TRBJ2-7, with D uncertain. The V end was cut by 0 bases, the J end by 3 bases, with 9 bases between. The CDR3 totals 14 residues. The germline gives CDR1 SGHNT, CDR2 YENEEA. CDR3 DNA sequence: TGTGCCAGCAGCTTAGAGGGCAAAAGCTACGAGCAGTACTTC. Residues: CASSLEGKSYEQYF.